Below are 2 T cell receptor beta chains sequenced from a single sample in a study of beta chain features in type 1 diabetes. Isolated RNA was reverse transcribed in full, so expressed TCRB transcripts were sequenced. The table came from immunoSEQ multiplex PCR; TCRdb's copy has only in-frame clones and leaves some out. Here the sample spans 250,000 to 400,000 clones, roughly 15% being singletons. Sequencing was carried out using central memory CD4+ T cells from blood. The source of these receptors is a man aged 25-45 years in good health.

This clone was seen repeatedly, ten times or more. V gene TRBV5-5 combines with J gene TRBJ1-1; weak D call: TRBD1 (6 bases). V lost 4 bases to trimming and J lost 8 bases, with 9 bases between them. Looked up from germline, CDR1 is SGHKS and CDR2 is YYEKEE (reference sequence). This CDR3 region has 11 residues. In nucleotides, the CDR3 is TGTGCCAGCAGCCTCGGGACAGAAGCTTTCTTT. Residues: CASSLGTEAFF.

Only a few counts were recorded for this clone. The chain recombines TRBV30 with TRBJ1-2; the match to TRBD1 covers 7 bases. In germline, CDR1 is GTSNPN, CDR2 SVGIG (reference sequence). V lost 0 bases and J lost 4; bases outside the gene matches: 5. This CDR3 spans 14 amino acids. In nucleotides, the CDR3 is TGTGCCTGGAGTGTATCAGGGGGAATCTATGGCTACACCTTC. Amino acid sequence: CAWSVSGGIYGYTF.